Presented here are 9 T cell receptor beta chains from one specimen sequenced in a study of T cell repertoires in ileal Crohn's disease. The time point was: neoterminal ileum biopsy at postoperative endoscopy, about 6 months after surgery. Sequenced by immunoSEQ multiplex PCR; TCRdb stores in-frame clones only, minus some. The sample yields under 15,000 clones, roughly 80% seen once. Input material: ileal tissue. The receptors were sampled from an adult with Crohn's disease.

The sample holds a few counts of this clone. The chain has TRBV4-1 and TRBJ1-3; 12 bases map to TRBD1. The CDR3 consists of 19 residues. The junction had 11 bases not matched to a gene; V was cut back by 4 bases and J by 1 base. Germline V lookup: CDR1 MGHRA, CDR2 YSYEKL. In DNA form, the CDR3 reads TGCGCCAGCAGCCCCGGGACAGGGGGCGTCGTGAGGTCTGGAAACACCATATATTTT. Protein: CASSPGTGGVVRSGNTIYF.

The chain uses TRBV10-1 and TRBJ2-2; 9 nucleotides agree with TRBD2. The V and J ends lost 0 bases and 7 bases, in that order; junction bases with no gene match: 6. The germline gives CDR1 WNHNN, CDR2 SYGVQD (reference sequence). The CDR3 has 16 residues. This CDR3 reads CASSESIAGAGGELFF. CDR3 bases: TGCGCCAGCAGTGAGTCGATAGCGGGAGCTGGCGGGGAGCTGTTTTTT.

The chain links TRBV7-3 to TRBJ1-1; D remains unclear. The germline V and J ends were trimmed by 1 base and 3 bases, with 15 bases remaining between them. The CDR3 totals 16 residues. Germline V gene lookup returns CDR1 SGHTA and CDR2 FQGTGA. The CDR3 sequence: CASSLNPGMRDTEAFF. In DNA, the CDR3 is TGTGCCAGCAGCTTAAACCCTGGGATGCGGGACACTGAAGCTTTCTTT.

V and J are TRBV12-5 and TRBJ1-1; D is possibly TRBD1 (5 bases). Between the trimmed V and J ends, which lost 6 bases and 1 base, there was a span of 9 bases. The CDR3 extends over 13 amino acids. The germline CDR1 and CDR2 sequences are LGHNT and FRNRAP. The CDR3 protein is CASGITGNTEAFF. DNA of the CDR3: TGTGCTAGTGGAATCACAGGGAACACTGAAGCTTTCTTT.

This clone was counted once. The rearrangement joins TRBV6-1 to TRBJ2-1; possible D gene TRBD2, 6 bases. The V end was cut by 6 bases, the J end by 0 bases, with 12 bases between. Looked up from germline, CDR1 is MNHNS and CDR2 is SASEGT. This CDR3 has 15 residues. CDR3 region: CASRVADVSYNEQFF. The CDR3 DNA reads TGTGCCAGCAGAGTAGCGGACGTCTCCTACAATGAGCAGTTCTTC.

This sequence joins TRBV28 and TRBJ1-2, with a tentative D call TRBD1 (5 bases). Deletions cut 7 bases from V and 2 bases from J, with 14 bases between. CDR1 is MDHEN and CDR2 is SYDVKM in the germline V gene. CDR3 length equals 14 residues. In nucleotides, the CDR3 is TGTGCCAGCACCCCCGCGGGGGTAAACTATGGCTACACCTTC. Its translation is CASTPAGVNYGYTF.

This rearrangement joins TRBV7-9 to TRBJ1-1, with 10 bases matching TRBD1. Germline trimming cut 6 bases from V and 5 bases from J; bases unmatched to any gene: 6. This CDR3 is 14 amino acids long. Germline V lookup: CDR1 SEHNR, CDR2 FQNEAQ (reference sequence). This CDR3 is CASSRGQGNTEAFF. CDR3 in DNA: TGTGCCAGCAGTCGGGGACAGGGGAATACTGAAGCTTTCTTT.

The genes are TRBV30 and TRBJ1-5; 7 bases fit TRBD1. V gave up 5 bases and J gave up 0 bases; unmatched junction bases: 4. Germline V lookup: CDR1 GTSNPN, CDR2 SVGIG (reference sequence). This CDR3 has 14 residues. CDR3 in amino acids: CAWEPGGSNQPQHF. In nucleotides, the CDR3 is TGTGCCTGGGAGCCAGGGGGTAGCAATCAGCCCCAGCATTTT. The whole variable domain, remainder taken from reference TRBV30 and TRBJ1-5, is SQTIHQWPATLVQPVGSPLSLECTVEGTSNPNLYWYRQAAGRGLQLLFYSVGIGQISSEVPQNLSASRPQDRQFILSSKKLLLSDSGFYLCAWEPGGSNQPQHFGDGTRLSIL.

This CDR3 is CATSRDRTSGGVINEQFF. The CDR3 DNA reads as TGTGCCACCAGCAGAGATCGGACTAGCGGGGGGGTCATCAATGAGCAGTTCTTC. The chain joins TRBV15 to TRBJ2-1; 15 nucleotides agree with TRBD2. The CDR3 is 18 residues long. The V gene end was trimmed by 0 bases and the J gene end by 6 bases; junction bases not matched to a gene: 6. CDR1 and CDR2 from the germline V gene are LNHNV and YYDKDF (reference sequence).